The next 5 T cell receptor beta chains were all read from a single sample in a study of cytomegalovirus exposure and HLA in healthy donors. Vbeta (60) and Jbeta (13) primers were used in the PCR. Data came from immunoSEQ multiplex PCR; TCRdb stores just in-frame clones and leaves some out. The specimen's table records some 120,000 clones. The sequencing sample was made of PBMCs. The origin of the receptors is a woman aged 60-75 years in good health and CMV-seronegative.

The chain carries TRBV10-1 and TRBJ1-3; D uncertain. CDR1 and CDR2 from the germline V gene are WNHNN and SYGVQD (reference sequence). This CDR3 has 15 amino acids. V lost 5 bases to trimming and J lost 0 bases, with 11 bases between them. CDR3 residues: CASSLGRGSGNTIYF. The DNA for the CDR3 is TGCGCCAGCAGTTTAGGACGGGGCTCTGGAAACACCATATATTTT.

V usage is TRBV6-6 and J usage is TRBJ2-1, with no clear D. The CDR3 runs to 13 residues. CDR1 is MNHNY and CDR2 is SVGAGI in the germline V gene (reference sequence). The V end lost 7 bases, the J end lost 0 bases, and 7 bases lay between the germline ends. The CDR3 region has the DNA TGTGCCAGCAACTCCTTCTCCTACAATGAGCAGTTCTTC. Translated: CASNSFSYNEQFF.

The chain has TRBV18 and TRBJ1-1; D uncertain. The CDR3 is 13 residues long. Germline V gives CDR1 KGHSH, CDR2 LQKENI. Trimming shortened V by 3 bases and J by 0 bases, and 5 bases separated the two germline ends. The CDR3 region has the DNA TGTGCCAGCTCACCCCTGTTGAACACTGAAGCTTTCTTT. Translating it yields CASSPLLNTEAFF.

The chain uses TRBV5-6 and TRBJ2-1; 8 bases fit TRBD2. The V gene's germline CDR1 is SGHDT and CDR2 YYEEEE. J lost 8 bases, V lost 2 bases, and 9 bases had no gene match. CDR3 size: 15 residues. CDR3 sequence reads: CASSFRAGGQDEQFF. Written as DNA, the CDR3 is TGTGCCAGCAGCTTTCGGGCGGGGGGCCAGGATGAGCAGTTCTTC.

The chain employs TRBV27 and TRBJ2-3; a weak D match, TRBD2 (5 bases). The CDR3 spans 16 residues. V was shortened by 6 bases and J by 1 base, with 17 bases between the two germline ends. Germline CDR1 reads MNHEY; CDR2 reads SMNVEV (reference sequence). CDR3: CASRPQRVSRTDTQYF. For the CDR3, the DNA is TGTGCCAGCAGACCTCAGAGGGTTTCCCGCACAGATACGCAGTATTTT.